This entry concerns a single T cell receptor beta chain. Trimming removed 2 bases from V and 6 bases from J, with 11 bases in between. This CDR3 comprises 13 residues. In germline, CDR1 is SGDLS, CDR2 YYNGEE. The sample belongs to a study of radiation and T cells in renal cell carcinoma. The time point is: blood 2 weeks post-SBRT. Treatment given: 15 Gy SBRT to primary tumor, nephrectomy 4 weeks later. Repertoires were generated with immunoSEQ multiplex PCR, while TCRdb's copy carries only in-frame clones and drops some. The sample holds about 130,000 clones, 81% seen once. Sequenced material: blood, taken from a patient whose treatment included radiotherapy and nephrectomy. The TCR comes from a man aged 45-60 years with renal cell carcinoma. The chain employs TRBV9 and TRBJ1-1, with TRBD1 as a possible D gene (5 bases). This CDR3 reads CASSVGGIAEAFF. The CDR3 nucleotides read TGTGCCAGCAGCGTTGGGGGAATCGCTGAAGCTTTCTTT. The variable domain in full, with the rest retrieved from reference TRBV9 and TRBJ1-1, is DSGVTQTPKHLITATGQRVTLRCSPRSGDLSVYWYQQSLDQGLQFLIQYYNGEERAKGNILERFSAQQFPDLHSELNLSSLELGDSALYFCASSVGGIAEAFFGQGTRLTVV.